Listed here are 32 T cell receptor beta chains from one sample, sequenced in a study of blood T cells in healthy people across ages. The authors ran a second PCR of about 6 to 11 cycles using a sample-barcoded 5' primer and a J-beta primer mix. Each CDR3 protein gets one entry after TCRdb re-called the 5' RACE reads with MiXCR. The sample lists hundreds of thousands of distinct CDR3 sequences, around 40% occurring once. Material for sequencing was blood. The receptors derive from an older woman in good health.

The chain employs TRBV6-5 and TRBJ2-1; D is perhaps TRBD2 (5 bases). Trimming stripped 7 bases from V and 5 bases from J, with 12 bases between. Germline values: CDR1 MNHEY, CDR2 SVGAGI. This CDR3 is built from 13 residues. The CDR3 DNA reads TGTGCCAGCAATCACGGGGTCCACAATGAGCAGTTCTTC. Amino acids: CASNHGVHNEQFF.

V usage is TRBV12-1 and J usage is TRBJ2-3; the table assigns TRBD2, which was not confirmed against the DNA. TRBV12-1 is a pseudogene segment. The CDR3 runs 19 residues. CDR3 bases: TGTGCCAGCAGCCGCATTTGGGCTAGCGGGAAGGCGAGCACAGGTACGCAGTATTTT. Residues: CASSRIWASGKASTGTQYF.

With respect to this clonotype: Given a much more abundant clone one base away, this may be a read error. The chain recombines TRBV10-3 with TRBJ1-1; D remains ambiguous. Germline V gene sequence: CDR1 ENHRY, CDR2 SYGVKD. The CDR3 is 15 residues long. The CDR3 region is CAVSEEGLQNTEAFF. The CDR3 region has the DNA TGTGCCGTCAGTGAGGAGGGCCTCCAGAACACTGAAGCTTTCTTT.

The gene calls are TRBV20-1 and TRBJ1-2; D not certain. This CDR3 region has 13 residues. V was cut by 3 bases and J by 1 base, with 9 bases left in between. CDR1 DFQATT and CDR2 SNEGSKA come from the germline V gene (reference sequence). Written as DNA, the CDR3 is TGCAGTGCTAGGTCTCCAAGTAACTATGGCTACACCTTC. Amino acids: CSARSPSNYGYTF.

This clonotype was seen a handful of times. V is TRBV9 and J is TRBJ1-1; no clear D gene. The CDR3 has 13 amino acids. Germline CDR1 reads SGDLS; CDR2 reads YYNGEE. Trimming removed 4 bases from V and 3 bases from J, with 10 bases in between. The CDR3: CASSPPKDTEAFF. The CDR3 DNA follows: TGTGCCAGCAGCCCTCCTAAAGACACTGAAGCTTTCTTT. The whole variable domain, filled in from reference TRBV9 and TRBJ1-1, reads DSGVTQTPKHLITATGQRVTLRCSPRSGDLSVYWYQQSLDQGLQFLIQYYNGEERAKGNILERFSAQQFPDLHSELNLSSLELGDSALYFCASSPPKDTEAFFGQGTRLTVV.

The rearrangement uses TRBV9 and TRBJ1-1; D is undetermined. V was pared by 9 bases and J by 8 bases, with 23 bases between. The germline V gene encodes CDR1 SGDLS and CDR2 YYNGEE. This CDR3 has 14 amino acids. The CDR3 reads CATSPNGEEEEAFF. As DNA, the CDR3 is TGTGCCACCTCTCCGAACGGGGAGGAGGAGGAAGCTTTCTTT.

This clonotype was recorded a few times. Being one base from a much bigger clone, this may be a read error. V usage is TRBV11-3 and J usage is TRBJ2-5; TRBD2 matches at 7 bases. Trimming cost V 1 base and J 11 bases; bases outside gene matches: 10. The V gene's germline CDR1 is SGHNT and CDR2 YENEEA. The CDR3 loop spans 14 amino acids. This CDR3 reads CASSLAGLNNEQYF. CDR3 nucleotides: TGTGCCAGCAGCTTAGCGGGACTAAACAATGAGCAGTACTTC.

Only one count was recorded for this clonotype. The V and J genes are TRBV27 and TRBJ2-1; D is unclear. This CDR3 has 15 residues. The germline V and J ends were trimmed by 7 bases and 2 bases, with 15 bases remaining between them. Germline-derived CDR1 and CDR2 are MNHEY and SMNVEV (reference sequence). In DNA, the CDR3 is TGTGCCAGCACGCCTCGATTGCTAGCCTACAATGAGCAGTTCTTC. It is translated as CASTPRLLAYNEQFF.

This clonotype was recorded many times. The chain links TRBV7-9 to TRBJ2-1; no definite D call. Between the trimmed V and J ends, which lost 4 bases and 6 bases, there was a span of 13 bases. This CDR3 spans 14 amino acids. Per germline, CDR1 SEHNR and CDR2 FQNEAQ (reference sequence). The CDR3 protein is CASSSNHPLNEQFF. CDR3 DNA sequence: TGTGCCAGCAGCTCGAACCATCCCCTCAATGAGCAGTTCTTC.

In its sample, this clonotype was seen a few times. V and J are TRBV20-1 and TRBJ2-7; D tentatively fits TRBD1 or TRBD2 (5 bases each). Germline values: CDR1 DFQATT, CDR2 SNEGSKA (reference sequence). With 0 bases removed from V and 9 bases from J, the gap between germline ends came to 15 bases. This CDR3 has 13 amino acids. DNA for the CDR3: TGCAGTGCTAGAGACAGGGAACTACGGGGGCAGTACTTC. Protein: CSARDRELRGQYF.

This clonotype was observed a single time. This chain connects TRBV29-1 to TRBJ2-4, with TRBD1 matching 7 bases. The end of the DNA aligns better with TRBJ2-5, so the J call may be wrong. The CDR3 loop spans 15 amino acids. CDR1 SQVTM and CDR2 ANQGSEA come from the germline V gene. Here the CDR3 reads CSVVPIWTGKETQYF. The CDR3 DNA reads TGCAGCGTTGTTCCCATTTGGACAGGAAAAGAGACCCAGTACTTC.

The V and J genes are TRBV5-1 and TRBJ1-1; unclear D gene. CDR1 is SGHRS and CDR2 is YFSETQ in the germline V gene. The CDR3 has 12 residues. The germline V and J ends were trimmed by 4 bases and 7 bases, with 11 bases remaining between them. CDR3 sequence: CASSQGVGEAFF. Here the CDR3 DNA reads TGCGCCAGCAGCCAAGGAGTGGGTGAAGCTTTCTTT.

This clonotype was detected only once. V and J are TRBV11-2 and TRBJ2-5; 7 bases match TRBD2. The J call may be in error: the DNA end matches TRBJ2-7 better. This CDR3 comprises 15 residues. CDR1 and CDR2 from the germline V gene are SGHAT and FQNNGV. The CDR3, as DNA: TGTGCCAGCAGGAGACTAGCCTCAGCCCTTTACGAGCAGTACTTC. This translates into CASRRLASALYEQYF.

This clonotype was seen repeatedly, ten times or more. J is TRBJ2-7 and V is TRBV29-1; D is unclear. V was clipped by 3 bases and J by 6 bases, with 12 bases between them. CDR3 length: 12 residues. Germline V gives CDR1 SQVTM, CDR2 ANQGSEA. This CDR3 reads CSVEAVSGEQYF. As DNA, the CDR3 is TGCAGCGTTGAGGCAGTCTCCGGCGAGCAGTACTTC.

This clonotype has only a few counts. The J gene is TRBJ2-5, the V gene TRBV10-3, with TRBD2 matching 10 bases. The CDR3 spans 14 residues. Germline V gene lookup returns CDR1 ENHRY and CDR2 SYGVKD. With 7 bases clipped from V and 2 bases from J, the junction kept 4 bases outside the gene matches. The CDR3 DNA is TGTGCCATCACTAGCGGGGGCACACAAGAGACCCAGTACTTC. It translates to CAITSGGTQETQYF.

The CDR3 is CAISGTGVLSGAFF. The CDR3 nucleotides are TGTGCCATATCCGGGACAGGGGTTTTGAGCGGAGCTTTCTTT. The rearrangement links TRBV6-2 or TRBV6-3 to TRBJ1-1, with 10 bases fitting TRBD1. Looked up from germline, CDR1 is MNHEY and CDR2 is SVGEGT. CDR3 length: 14 residues. Trimming removed 10 bases from V and 10 bases from J; junction bases left unmatched: 15.

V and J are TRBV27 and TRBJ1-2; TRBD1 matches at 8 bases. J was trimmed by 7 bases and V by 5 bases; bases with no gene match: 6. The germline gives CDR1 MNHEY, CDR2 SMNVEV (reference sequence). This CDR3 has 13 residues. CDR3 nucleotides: TGTGCCAGCAGTCACCGGACAGGGTTTGGCTACACCTTC. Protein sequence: CASSHRTGFGYTF.

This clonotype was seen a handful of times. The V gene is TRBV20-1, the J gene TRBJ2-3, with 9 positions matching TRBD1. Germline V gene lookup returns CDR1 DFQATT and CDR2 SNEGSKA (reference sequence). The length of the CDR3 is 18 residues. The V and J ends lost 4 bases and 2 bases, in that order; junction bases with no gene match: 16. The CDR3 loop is CSATSDRGDRVYTDTQYF. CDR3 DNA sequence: TGCAGTGCTACATCGGATCGGGGGGACAGGGTATACACAGATACGCAGTATTTT.

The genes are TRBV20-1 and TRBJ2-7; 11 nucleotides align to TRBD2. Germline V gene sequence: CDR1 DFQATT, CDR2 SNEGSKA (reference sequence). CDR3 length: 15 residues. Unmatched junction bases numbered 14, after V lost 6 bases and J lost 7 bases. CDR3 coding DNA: TGCAGTGCGCAGCTAGCGGGAGGCCGAGTGTTGGAGCAGTACTTC. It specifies CSAQLAGGRVLEQYF.

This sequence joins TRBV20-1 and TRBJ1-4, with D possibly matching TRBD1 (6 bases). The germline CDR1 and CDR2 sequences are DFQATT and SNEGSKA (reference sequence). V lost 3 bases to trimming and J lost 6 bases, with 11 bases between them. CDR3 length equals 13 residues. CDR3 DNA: TGCAGTGCTAGTACAGGGTGGGATGAAAAACTGTTTTTT. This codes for CSASTGWDEKLFF.

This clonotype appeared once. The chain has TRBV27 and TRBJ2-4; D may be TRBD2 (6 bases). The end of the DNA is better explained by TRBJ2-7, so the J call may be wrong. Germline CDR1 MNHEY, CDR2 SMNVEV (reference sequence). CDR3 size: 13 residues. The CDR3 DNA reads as TGTGCCAGCAGTGGGCAGGGAGGAAACGAGCAGTACTTC. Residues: CASSGQGGNEQYF.

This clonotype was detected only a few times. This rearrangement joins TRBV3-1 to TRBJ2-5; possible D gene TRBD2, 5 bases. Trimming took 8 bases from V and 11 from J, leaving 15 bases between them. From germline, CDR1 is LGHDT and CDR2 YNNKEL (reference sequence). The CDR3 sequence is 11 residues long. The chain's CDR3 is CASDGVNEQYF. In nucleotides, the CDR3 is TGTGCCAGCGACGGGGTGAATGAGCAGTACTTC.

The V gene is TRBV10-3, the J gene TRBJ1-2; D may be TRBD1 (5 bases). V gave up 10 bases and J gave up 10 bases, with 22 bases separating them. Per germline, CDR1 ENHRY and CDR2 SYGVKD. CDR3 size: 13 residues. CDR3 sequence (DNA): TGTGCCACCATGCCTCCGGGGGGAAATGACTACACCTTC. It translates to CATMPPGGNDYTF.

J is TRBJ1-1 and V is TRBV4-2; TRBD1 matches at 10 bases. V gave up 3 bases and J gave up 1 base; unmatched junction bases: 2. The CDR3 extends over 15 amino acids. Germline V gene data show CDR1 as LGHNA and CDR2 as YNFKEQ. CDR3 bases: TGTGCCAGCAGCCAGGGACAGGGGAGGAACACTGAAGCTTTCTTT. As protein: CASSQGQGRNTEAFF.

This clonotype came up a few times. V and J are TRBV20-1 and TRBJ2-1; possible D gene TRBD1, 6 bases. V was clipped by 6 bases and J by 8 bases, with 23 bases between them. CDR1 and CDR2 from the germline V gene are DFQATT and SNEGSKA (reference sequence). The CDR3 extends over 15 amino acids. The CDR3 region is CSATYPGHPRDEQFF. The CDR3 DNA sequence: TGCAGTGCAACATATCCGGGACACCCAAGGGATGAGCAGTTCTTC.

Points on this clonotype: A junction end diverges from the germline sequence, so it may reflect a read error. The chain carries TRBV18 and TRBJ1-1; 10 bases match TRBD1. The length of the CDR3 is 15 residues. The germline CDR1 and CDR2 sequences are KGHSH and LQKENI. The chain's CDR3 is CAGSPGTGVDTEAFF. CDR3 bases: TGTGCCGGCTCACCAGGGACAGGGGTTGACACTGAAGCTTTCTTT.

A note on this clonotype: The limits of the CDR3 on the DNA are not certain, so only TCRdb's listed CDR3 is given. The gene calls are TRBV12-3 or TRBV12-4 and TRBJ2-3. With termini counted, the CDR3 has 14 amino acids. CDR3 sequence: CASSFGVGTDTEYF.

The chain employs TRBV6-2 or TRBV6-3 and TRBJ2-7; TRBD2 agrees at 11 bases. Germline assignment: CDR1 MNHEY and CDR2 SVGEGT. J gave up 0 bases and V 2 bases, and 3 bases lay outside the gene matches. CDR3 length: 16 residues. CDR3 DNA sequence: TGTGCCAGCAGTTACGAGACTAGCGGGGCCTCCTACGAGCAGTACTTC. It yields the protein CASSYETSGASYEQYF.

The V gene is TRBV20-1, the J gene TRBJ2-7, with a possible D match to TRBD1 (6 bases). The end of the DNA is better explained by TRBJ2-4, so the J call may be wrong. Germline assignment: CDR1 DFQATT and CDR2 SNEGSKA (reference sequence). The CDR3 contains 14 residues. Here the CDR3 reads CSAPGENVDNIQYF. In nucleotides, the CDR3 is TGCAGTGCCCCAGGGGAGAATGTTGATAACATTCAGTACTTC.

CDR3 amino acids: CASSLERKFSYEQYF. Here the CDR3 DNA reads TGTGCCAGCAGCTTAGAAAGAAAGTTTTCCTACGAGCAGTACTTC. The chain carries TRBV7-9 and TRBJ2-7; D is unclear. The germline V gene has CDR1 SEHNR and CDR2 FQNEAQ (reference sequence). There are 15 residues in the CDR3. Trimming took 1 base from V and 1 from J, leaving 11 bases between them.

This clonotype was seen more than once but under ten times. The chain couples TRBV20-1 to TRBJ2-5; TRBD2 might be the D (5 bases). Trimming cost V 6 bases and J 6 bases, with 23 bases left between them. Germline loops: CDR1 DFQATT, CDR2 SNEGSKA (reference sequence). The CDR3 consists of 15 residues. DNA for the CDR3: TGCAGTGCCGCCCCGGGCGGAGGAGATTGGAAGACCCAGTACTTC. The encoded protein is CSAAPGGGDWKTQYF.

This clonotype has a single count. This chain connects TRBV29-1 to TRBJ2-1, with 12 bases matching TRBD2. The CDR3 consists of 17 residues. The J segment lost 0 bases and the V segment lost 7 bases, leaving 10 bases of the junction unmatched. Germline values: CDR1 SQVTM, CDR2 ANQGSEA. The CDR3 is CSGRTSGIASSYNEQFF. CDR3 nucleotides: TGCAGCGGGCGGACTAGCGGGATAGCGAGCTCCTACAATGAGCAGTTCTTC.